Following are 27 T cell receptor beta chains from one sample sequenced in a study of graft-versus-host responses after intestinal transplantation. Data came from immunoSEQ multiplex PCR; TCRdb stores just in-frame clones and leaves some out. The data show tens of thousands of clones, with approximately 93% seen just once and about 0.54% held by the top ten. The material sequenced was PBMCs, taken 156 days after intestinal transplant. These receptors came from a human patient who received an intestinal transplant, so some T cells may come from the graft donor.

This rearrangement joins TRBV7-3 to TRBJ1-5, with D possibly TRBD1 on 6 matching bases. Looked up from germline, CDR1 is SGHTA and CDR2 is FQGTGA. V lost 5 bases to trimming and J lost 1 base, with 27 bases between them. The CDR3 length is 20 residues. The chain's CDR3 is CASSLNGARNRTGSNQPQHF. The DNA of the CDR3 is TGTGCCAGCAGCCTTAATGGGGCGAGGAATCGAACAGGGAGCAATCAGCCCCAGCATTTT.

The V and J genes are TRBV4-3 and TRBJ2-1; TRBD1 matches at 9 bases. CDR3 size: 20 residues. Per the germline V gene, CDR1 is LGHNA and CDR2 is YSLEER. V was pared by 1 base and J by 0 bases, with 13 bases of the junction left unmatched. The CDR3 sequence: CASSQALNRGPESSYNEQFF. DNA for the CDR3: TGCGCCAGCAGCCAAGCACTTAACAGGGGGCCAGAGAGCTCCTACAATGAGCAGTTCTTC.

V and J are TRBV7-2 and TRBJ2-1, with D possibly matching TRBD2 (6 bases). V was pared by 0 bases and J by 4 bases, with 19 bases between. This CDR3 region has 18 residues. Germline CDR1 reads SGHTA; CDR2 reads FQGNSA. The CDR3 here is CASSLALSGGAVYNEQFF. The CDR3 nucleotides are TGTGCCAGCAGCTTAGCGCTAAGTGGAGGGGCCGTATACAATGAGCAGTTCTTC.

The chain links TRBV30 to TRBJ2-5, with no clear D. CDR3 size: 13 residues. Trimming took off 6 bases at V and 1 base at J, with 12 bases between the two ends. Germline V gives CDR1 GTSNPN, CDR2 SVGIG (reference sequence). CDR3 residues: CACPSAAQETQYF. The CDR3 DNA is TGTGCCTGCCCTTCGGCAGCCCAAGAGACCCAGTACTTC.

The chain carries TRBV19 and TRBJ2-2; 10 bases line up with TRBD1. From germline, CDR1 is LNHDA and CDR2 SQIVND (reference sequence). This CDR3 region has 14 residues. V lost 5 bases and J lost 3; bases outside the gene matches: 0. The CDR3 DNA follows: TGTGCCAGTAGTGGGACAGGGGACACCGGGGAGCTGTTTTTT. Translated: CASSGTGDTGELFF.

Details on this clone: At one end the junction does not follow the germline gene, possibly because of a read error. The chain couples TRBV9 to TRBJ2-5; TRBD2 matches 7 bases. The CDR3 consists of 16 residues. Germline V gives CDR1 SGDLS, CDR2 YYNGEE. This CDR3 reads CAISVGVGLGEETQYF. CDR3 bases: TGTGCCATCAGCGTAGGGGTAGGACTAGGGGAAGAGACCCAGTACTTC. Looking up the rest from reference TRBV9 and TRBJ2-5 gives the full variable domain: DSGVTQTPKHLITATGQRVTLRCSPRSGDLSVYWYQQSLDQGLQFLIQYYNGEERAKGNILERFSAQQFPDLHSELNLSSLELGDSALYFCAISVGVGLGEETQYFGPGTRLLVL.

The V gene is TRBV27, the J gene TRBJ2-1, with D possibly matching TRBD2 (6 bases). CDR1 is MNHEY, CDR2 SMNVEV, per germline (reference sequence). The CDR3 length is 14 residues. Trimming pared 4 bases from V and 8 bases from J, leaving 15 bases between. The CDR3 loop is CASSSLLAFDEQFF. The CDR3 nucleotides read TGTGCCAGCAGTTCATTACTAGCTTTTGATGAGCAGTTCTTC.

The chain is built from TRBV21-1 and TRBJ1-2. TRBV21-1 is labeled a pseudogene. This CDR3 is 15 amino acids long. The CDR3 is CASSKVTGTFYGYTF. For the CDR3, the DNA is TGTGCCAGCAGCAAAGTCACCGGGACTTTCTATGGCTACACCTTC.

The DNA for the CDR3 is TGTGCCAGCAGCCCCGGGACTAGCCCGTCCTACAATGAGCAGTTCTTC. This sequence encodes CASSPGTSPSYNEQFF. The chain links TRBV5-4 to TRBJ2-1; 9 bases line up with TRBD2. The J segment lost 1 base and the V segment lost 4 bases, leaving 6 bases of the junction unmatched. From germline, CDR1 is SGHNT and CDR2 YYREEE (reference sequence). The CDR3 runs 16 residues.

The V gene is TRBV13, the J gene TRBJ1-3, with D maybe TRBD1 (5 bases). The V and J ends lost 5 bases and 2 bases respectively, with 10 bases between them. Germline-derived CDR1 and CDR2 are PRHDT and FYEKMQ (reference sequence). CDR3 length: 14 amino acids. The CDR3 reads CASSGTVAGNTIYF. CDR3 bases: TGTGCCAGCAGCGGGACCGTAGCTGGAAACACCATATATTTT.

The chain joins TRBV15 to TRBJ2-7; 12 bases align to TRBD2. This CDR3 spans 17 amino acids. Germline V gene data show CDR1 as LNHNV and CDR2 as YYDKDF (reference sequence). V gave up 2 bases and J gave up 1 base; unmatched junction bases: 6. The CDR3 nucleotides read TGTGCCACCAGCAGATTAGCCGGGACTAGCGGGTCCTACGAGCAGTACTTC. The encoded protein is CATSRLAGTSGSYEQYF.

The chain has TRBV4-1 and TRBJ1-4, with 8 bases that match TRBD1. Germline lookup yields CDR1 MGHRA and CDR2 YSYEKL. The CDR3 is made up of 16 amino acids. V lost 5 bases and J lost 5; bases outside the gene matches: 10. The CDR3 is CASSLIPGQENEKLFF. The CDR3 DNA reads as TGCGCCAGCAGCTTAATACCGGGACAGGAGAATGAAAAACTGTTTTTT.

The gene calls are TRBV19 and TRBJ1-5, with 7 bases matching TRBD1. The V segment lost 3 bases and the J segment 9 bases; nucleotides outside the gene matches: 11. The CDR3 is 15 residues long. Germline V gives CDR1 LNHDA, CDR2 SQIVND (reference sequence). CDR3 loop: CASSILSSTGRPQHF. DNA for the CDR3: TGTGCCAGTAGTATTCTTTCCTCGACAGGGAGGCCCCAGCATTTT.

The chain links TRBV25-1 to TRBJ2-5; TRBD2 agrees at 16 bases. Germline V gene sequence: CDR1 MGHDK, CDR2 SYGVNS. CDR3 length: 16 amino acids. After removal of 3 bases from V and 2 bases from J, the junction contained 0 bases not matched to a gene. The CDR3 DNA is TGTGCCAGCAGTGAGGGACTAGCGGGGGGGCAAGAGACCCAGTACTTC. Translation: CASSEGLAGGQETQYF.

V is TRBV18 and J is TRBJ2-5; 10 bases match TRBD1. The CDR3 totals 14 residues. The V gene end was trimmed by 2 bases and the J gene end by 5 bases; junction bases not matched to a gene: 2. The germline gives CDR1 KGHSH, CDR2 LQKENI. As DNA, the CDR3 is TGTGCCAGCTCACCAATGACAGGGGGCGAGACCCAGTACTTC. Translating gives CASSPMTGGETQYF.

The CDR3, as DNA: TGTGCCAGCAGCTTAGGGGAGACCTACGAGCAGTACTTC. This translates into CASSLGETYEQYF. The V and J genes are TRBV11-3 and TRBJ2-7; D may be TRBD2 (5 bases). The CDR3 consists of 13 residues. From germline, CDR1 is SGHNT and CDR2 YENEEA. Trimming shortened V by 1 base and J by 2 bases, and 6 bases separated the two germline ends.

The chain links TRBV29-1 to TRBJ2-1, with 10 bases identical to TRBD2. The CDR3 is made up of 15 amino acids. Germline-derived CDR1 and CDR2 are SQVTM and ANQGSEA. Germline trimming cut 3 bases from V and 2 bases from J; bases unmatched to any gene: 4. The DNA for the CDR3 is TGCAGCGTTGACCCAGCGGGAGGGCCCTACAATGAGCAGTTCTTC. Translating gives CSVDPAGGPYNEQFF.

The V gene is TRBV19, the J gene TRBJ1-1; D uncertain. V was pared by 4 bases and J by 8 bases, with 8 bases between. Germline loops: CDR1 LNHDA, CDR2 SQIVND (reference sequence). The CDR3 covers 11 residues. CDR3 in DNA: TGTGCCAGTAGTAATGGGCCCGAAGCTTTCTTT. It is translated as CASSNGPEAFF.

V usage is TRBV4-2 and J usage is TRBJ2-7, with 10 bases fitting TRBD1. V gave up 3 bases and J gave up 2 bases; unmatched junction bases: 19. Germline values: CDR1 LGHNA, CDR2 YNFKEQ. The CDR3 has 20 amino acids. The CDR3 loop is CASSHLTGTGDWKFPYEQYF. The CDR3 nucleotides read TGTGCCAGCAGCCACCTAACGGGGACAGGGGACTGGAAATTCCCCTACGAGCAGTACTTC.

The V and J genes are TRBV4-2 and TRBJ2-7; D possibly uses TRBD1 or TRBD2 (5 bases each). V was clipped by 0 bases and J by 2 bases, with 11 bases between them. The CDR3 runs to 15 residues. Germline loops: CDR1 LGHNA, CDR2 YNFKEQ. CDR3 region: CASSQEEGRPYEQYF. In DNA, the CDR3 is TGTGCCAGCAGCCAAGAAGAGGGGAGACCCTACGAGCAGTACTTC.

The chain recombines TRBV27 with TRBJ2-3; a possible D gene is TRBD2 (6 bases). Germline V CDR1 and CDR2: MNHEY, SMNVEV (reference sequence). Trimming stripped 1 base from V and 2 bases from J, with 13 bases between. This CDR3 spans 16 amino acids. As DNA, the CDR3 is TGTGCCAGCAGTTTATTTATCGGGAGTAACACAGATACGCAGTATTTT. It codes for CASSLFIGSNTDTQYF.

V is TRBV6-5 and J is TRBJ2-7; 8 nucleotides agree with TRBD1. CDR3 length: 14 amino acids. CDR1 is MNHEY, CDR2 SVGAGI, per germline. J was trimmed by 4 bases and V by 6 bases; bases with no gene match: 8. The chain's CDR3 is CASRKGTGRYEQYF. CDR3 bases: TGTGCCAGCAGGAAGGGGACAGGTCGGTACGAGCAGTACTTC.

This clone has a single count. The rearrangement uses TRBV11-3 and TRBJ2-3; no clear D gene. CDR1 and CDR2 from the germline V gene are SGHNT and YENEEA. The CDR3 is 14 residues long. Trimming took off 1 base at V and 8 bases at J, with 13 bases between the two ends. CDR3 coding DNA: TGTGCCAGCAGCTTAGCTCTAACAAAGGGTACGCAGTATTTT. This gives the protein CASSLALTKGTQYF.

The chain links TRBV6-5 to TRBJ2-5; D might be TRBD1 (6 bases). Germline-derived CDR1 and CDR2 are MNHEY and SVGAGI. This CDR3 spans 13 amino acids. V shed 2 bases and J shed 4 bases, with 8 bases lying between them. The chain's CDR3 is CASSYGGRETQYF. Here the CDR3 DNA reads TGTGCCAGCAGTTACGGGGGCCGAGAGACCCAGTACTTC.

The rearrangement uses TRBV27 and TRBJ2-1; 12 nucleotides align to TRBD2. Germline CDR1 is MNHEY and CDR2 is SMNVEV (reference sequence). V shed 2 bases and J 4 bases; nucleotides not matched to a gene: 6. The CDR3 extends over 17 amino acids. The CDR3 nucleotides read TGTGCCAGCAGTTTAGTAGGTGGGACTAGCGGGTACAATGAGCAGTTCTTC. Its protein is CASSLVGGTSGYNEQFF.

This chain links TRBV11-2 with TRBJ2-1; 8 bases match TRBD1. The CDR3 extends over 17 amino acids. The germline gives CDR1 SGHAT, CDR2 FQNNGV. V lost 0 bases to trimming and J lost 2 bases; unmatched junction nucleotides: 6. Here the CDR3 reads CASSLDRGTGAYNEQFF. DNA for the CDR3: TGTGCCAGCAGCTTAGATCGCGGGACAGGTGCCTACAATGAGCAGTTCTTC. The whole variable domain, remainder taken from reference TRBV11-2 and TRBJ2-1, is EAGVAQSPRYKIIEKRQSVAFWCNPISGHATLYWYQQILGQGPKLLIQFQNNGVVDDSQLPKDRFSAERLKGVDSTLKIQPAKLEDSAVYLCASSLDRGTGAYNEQFFGPGTRLTVL.

This chain connects TRBV27 to TRBJ2-1; 8 bases align to TRBD1. J lost 8 bases, V lost 8 bases, and 8 bases had no gene match. Germline-derived CDR1 and CDR2 are MNHEY and SMNVEV (reference sequence). The CDR3 contains 13 residues. CDR3 in amino acids: CASRWTGLDEQFF. The CDR3 DNA sequence: TGTGCCAGCCGATGGACAGGGCTAGATGAGCAGTTCTTC.